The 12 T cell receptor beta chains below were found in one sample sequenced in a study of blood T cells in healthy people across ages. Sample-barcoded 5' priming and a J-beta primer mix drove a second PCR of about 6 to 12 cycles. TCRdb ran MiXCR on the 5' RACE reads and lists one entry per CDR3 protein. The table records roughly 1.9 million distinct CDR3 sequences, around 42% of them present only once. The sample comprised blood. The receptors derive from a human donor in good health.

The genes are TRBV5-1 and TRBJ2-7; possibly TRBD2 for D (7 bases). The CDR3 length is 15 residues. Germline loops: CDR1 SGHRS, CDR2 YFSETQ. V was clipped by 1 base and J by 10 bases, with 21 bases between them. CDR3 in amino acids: CASSLTPGGQEAQYF. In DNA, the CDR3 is TGCGCCAGCAGCTTGACGCCGGGGGGACAAGAGGCCCAGTACTTC. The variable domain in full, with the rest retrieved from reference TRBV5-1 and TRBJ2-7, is KAGVTQTPRYLIKTRGQQVTLSCSPISGHRSVSWYQQTPGQGLQFLFEYFSETQRNKGNFPGRFSGRQFSNSRSEMNVSTLELGDSALYLCASSLTPGGQEAQYFGPGTRLTVT.

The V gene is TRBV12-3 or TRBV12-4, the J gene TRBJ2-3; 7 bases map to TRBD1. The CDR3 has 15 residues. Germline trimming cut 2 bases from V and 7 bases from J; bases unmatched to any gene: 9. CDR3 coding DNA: TGTGCCAGCAGTTTAAGGGGGCTGAGAGCTAATACGCAGTATTTT. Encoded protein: CASSLRGLRANTQYF.

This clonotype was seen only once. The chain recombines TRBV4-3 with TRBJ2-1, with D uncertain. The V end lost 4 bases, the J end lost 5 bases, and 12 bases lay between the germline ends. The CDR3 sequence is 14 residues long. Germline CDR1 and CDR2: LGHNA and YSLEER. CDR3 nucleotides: TGCGCCAGCAGCCCTGGGTCGGTAGACAATGAGCAGTTCTTC. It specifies CASSPGSVDNEQFF.

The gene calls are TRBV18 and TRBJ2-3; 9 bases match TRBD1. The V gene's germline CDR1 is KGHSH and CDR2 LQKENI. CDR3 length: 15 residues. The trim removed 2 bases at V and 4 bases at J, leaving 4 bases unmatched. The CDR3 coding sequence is TGTGCCAGCTCACCATCCGGGGACAGGGCAGATACGCAGTATTTT. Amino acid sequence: CASSPSGDRADTQYF. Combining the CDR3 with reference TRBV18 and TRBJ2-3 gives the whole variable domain NAGVMQNPRHLVRRRGQEARLRCSPMKGHSHVYWYRQLPEEGLKFMVYLQKENIIDESGMPKERFSAEFPKEGPSILRIQQVVRGDSAAYFCASSPSGDRADTQYFGPGTRLTVL.

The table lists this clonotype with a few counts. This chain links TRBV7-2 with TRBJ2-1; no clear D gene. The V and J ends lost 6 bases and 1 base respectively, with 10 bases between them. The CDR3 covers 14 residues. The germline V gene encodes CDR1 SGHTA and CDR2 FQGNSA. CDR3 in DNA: TGTGCCAGCAGACCGCCCATGTCCTACAATGAGCAGTTCTTC. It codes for CASRPPMSYNEQFF.

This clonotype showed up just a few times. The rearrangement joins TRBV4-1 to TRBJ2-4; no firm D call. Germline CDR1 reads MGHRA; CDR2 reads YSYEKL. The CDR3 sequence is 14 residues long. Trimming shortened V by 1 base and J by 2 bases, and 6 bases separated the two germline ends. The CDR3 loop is CASSQAASKNIQYF. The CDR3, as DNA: TGCGCCAGCAGCCAAGCAGCGTCCAAAAACATTCAGTACTTC.

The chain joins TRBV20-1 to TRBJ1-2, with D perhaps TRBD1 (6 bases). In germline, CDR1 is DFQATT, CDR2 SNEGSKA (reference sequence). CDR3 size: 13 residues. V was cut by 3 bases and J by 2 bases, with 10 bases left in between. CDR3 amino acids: CSARGGRNYGYTF. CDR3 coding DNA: TGCAGTGCTAGGGGGGGCAGGAACTATGGCTACACCTTC.

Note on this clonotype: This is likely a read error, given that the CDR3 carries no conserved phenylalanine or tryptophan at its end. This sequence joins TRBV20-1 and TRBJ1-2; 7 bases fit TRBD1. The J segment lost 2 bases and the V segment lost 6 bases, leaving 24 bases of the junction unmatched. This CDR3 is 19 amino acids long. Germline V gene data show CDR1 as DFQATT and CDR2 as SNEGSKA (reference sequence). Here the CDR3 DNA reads TGCAGTGCGGAAACTCACACCGGGACAGTGGCCCTCAACAACTATGGCTACACCCTC. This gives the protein CSAETHTGTVALNNYGYTL.

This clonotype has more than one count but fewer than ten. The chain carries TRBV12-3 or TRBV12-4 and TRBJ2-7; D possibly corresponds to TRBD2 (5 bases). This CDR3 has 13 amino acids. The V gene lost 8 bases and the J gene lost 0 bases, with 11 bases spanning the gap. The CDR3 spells CASVLAGSYEQYF. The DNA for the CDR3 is TGTGCCAGCGTCCTGGCGGGCTCCTACGAGCAGTACTTC.

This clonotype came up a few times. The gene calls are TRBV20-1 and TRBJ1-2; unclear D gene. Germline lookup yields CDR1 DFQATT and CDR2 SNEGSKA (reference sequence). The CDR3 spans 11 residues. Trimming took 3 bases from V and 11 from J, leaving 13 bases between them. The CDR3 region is CSASSLRGYTF. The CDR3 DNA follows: TGCAGTGCTAGTTCCCTAAGAGGGTACACCTTC.

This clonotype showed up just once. The DNA for the CDR3 is TGTGCCAGCAGCCCGGGACCGATCTCTGGGGCCAACGTCCTGACTTTC. Its protein is CASSPGPISGANVLTF. J is TRBJ2-6 and V is TRBV7-9; D is tentatively TRBD1 or TRBD2 (5 bases each). CDR1 is SEHNR and CDR2 is FQNEAQ in the germline V gene (reference sequence). The V end lost 5 bases, the J end lost 0 bases, and 11 bases lay between the germline ends. The CDR3 consists of 16 residues.

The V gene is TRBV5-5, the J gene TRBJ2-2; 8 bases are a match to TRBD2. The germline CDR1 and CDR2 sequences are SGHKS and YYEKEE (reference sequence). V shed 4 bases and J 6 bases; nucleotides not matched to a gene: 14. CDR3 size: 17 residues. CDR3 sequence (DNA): TGTGCCAGCAGCCCCCTGACTAGCGTTTTGGTTTCCGGGGAGCTGTTTTTT. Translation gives CASSPLTSVLVSGELFF.